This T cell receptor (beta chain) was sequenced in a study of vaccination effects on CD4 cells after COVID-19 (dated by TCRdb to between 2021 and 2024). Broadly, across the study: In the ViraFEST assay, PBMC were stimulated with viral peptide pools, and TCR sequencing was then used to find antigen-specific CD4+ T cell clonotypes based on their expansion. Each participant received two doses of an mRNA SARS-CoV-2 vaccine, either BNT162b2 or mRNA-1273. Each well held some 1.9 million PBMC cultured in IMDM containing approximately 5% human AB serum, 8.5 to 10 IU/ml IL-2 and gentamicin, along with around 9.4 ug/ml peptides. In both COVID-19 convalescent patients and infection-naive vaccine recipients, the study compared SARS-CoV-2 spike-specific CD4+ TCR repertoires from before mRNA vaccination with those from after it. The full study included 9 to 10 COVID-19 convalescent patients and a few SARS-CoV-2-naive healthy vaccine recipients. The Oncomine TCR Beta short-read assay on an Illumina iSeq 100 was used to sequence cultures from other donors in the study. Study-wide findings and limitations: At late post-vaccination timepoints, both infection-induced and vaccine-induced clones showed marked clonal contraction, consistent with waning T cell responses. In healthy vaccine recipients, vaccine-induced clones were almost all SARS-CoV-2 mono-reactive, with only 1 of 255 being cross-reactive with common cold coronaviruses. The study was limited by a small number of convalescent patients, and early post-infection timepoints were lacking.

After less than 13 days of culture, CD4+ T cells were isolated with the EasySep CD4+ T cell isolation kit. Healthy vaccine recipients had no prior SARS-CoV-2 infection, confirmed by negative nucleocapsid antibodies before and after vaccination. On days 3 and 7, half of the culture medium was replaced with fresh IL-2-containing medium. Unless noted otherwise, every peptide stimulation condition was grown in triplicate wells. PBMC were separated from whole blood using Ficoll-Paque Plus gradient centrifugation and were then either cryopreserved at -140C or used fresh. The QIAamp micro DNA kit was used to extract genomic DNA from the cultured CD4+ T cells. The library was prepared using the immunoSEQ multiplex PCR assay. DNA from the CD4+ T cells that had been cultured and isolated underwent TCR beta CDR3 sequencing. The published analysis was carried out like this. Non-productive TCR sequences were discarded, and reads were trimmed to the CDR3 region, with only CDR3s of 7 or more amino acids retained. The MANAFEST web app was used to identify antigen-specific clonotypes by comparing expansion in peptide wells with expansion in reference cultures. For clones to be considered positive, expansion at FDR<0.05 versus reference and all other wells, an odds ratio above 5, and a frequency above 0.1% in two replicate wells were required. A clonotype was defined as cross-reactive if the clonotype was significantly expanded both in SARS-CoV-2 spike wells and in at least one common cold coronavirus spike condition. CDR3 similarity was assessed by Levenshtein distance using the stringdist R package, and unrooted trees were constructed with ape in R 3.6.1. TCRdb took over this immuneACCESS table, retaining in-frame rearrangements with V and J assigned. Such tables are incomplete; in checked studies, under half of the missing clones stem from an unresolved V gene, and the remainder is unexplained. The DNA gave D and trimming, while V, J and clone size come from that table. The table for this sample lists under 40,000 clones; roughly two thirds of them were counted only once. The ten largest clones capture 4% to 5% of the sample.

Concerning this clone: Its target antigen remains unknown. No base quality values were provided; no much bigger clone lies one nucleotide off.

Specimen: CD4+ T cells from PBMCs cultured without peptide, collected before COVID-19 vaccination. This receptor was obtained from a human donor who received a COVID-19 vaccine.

The DNA sequence follows: TGTGCCAGCAGCTTAGTTAGGACAGGGGTCTCCTACGAGCAGTACTTC. Its translation is CASSLVRTGVSYEQYF. The sequence joins TRBV7-9 to TRBJ2-7; 9 of the junction bases match TRBD1. At the junction V is shortened by 1 base and J by 0 bases; bases outside the gene matches: 4. According to the germline V gene (reference sequence), CDR1 reads SEHNR and CDR2 reads FQNEAQ. The CDR3 holds 16 amino acids from the cysteine to the phenylalanine. The read is trimmed to its CDR3 DNA, 48 bases read in frame from base 1. Full variable domain (CDR3 extended with the reference TRBV7-9 and TRBJ2-7 proteins): DTGVSQNPRHKITKRGQNVTFRCDPISEHNRLYWYRQTLGQGPEFLTYFQNEAQLEKSRLLSDRFSAERPKGSFSTLEIQRTEQGDSAMYLCASSLVRTGVSYEQYFGPGTRLTVT.